This T cell receptor beta chain was recorded in a study of blood T cell repertoires in COVID-19. Study context: Sites across the United States, Italy and Spain contributed samples from acute and convalescent COVID-19. T cells, B-cell-depleted T cells, or PBMCs supplied cDNA or gDNA.

In the study's own analysis: Reference gene primer amplification gave nucleated cell count estimates. The method was immunoSEQ multiplex PCR; TCRdb's version includes in-frame clones alone and lacks a portion of them. That table gives V, J and clone size, and the DNA gave D and trimming. The sample has a few hundred thousand clones; about 90% are singletons. This CDR3 has 15 residues. Germline assignment: CDR1 MGHRA and CDR2 YSYEKL. V shed 3 bases, J shed 3 bases, and the junction held 3 bases outside the gene matches. V is TRBV4-1 and J is TRBJ1-2, with 11 bases lining up with TRBD1. The sequenced sample was peripheral blood. The TCR was taken from a woman in her fifties or sixties with acute or convalescent COVID-19. CDR3 protein: CASSQADRGHYGYTF. Here the CDR3 DNA reads TGCGCCAGCAGCCAGGCGGACAGGGGGCACTATGGCTACACCTTC.